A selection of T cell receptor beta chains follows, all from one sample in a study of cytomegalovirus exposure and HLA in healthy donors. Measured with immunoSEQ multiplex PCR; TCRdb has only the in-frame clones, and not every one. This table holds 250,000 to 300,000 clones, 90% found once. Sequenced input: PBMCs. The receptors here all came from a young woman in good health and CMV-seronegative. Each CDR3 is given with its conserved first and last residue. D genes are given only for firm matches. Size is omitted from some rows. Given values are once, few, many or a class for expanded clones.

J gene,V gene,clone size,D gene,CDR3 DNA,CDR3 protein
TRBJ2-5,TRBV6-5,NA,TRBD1,TGTGCCAGCAGACGGGGACAGGGGGCGGGAGAGACCCAGTACTTC,CASRRGQGAGETQYF
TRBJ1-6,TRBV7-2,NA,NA,TGTGCCAGCAGACGAGACAGGAATAATTCACCCCTCCACTTT,CASRRDRNNSPLHF
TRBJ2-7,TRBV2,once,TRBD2,TGTGCCAGCAGGGATTCCAGCGGGGGTCACGAGCAGTACTTC,CASRDSSGGHEQYF
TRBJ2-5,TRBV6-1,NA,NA,TGTGCCAGCAGTGTCAGGGTTGAGACCCAGTACTTC,CASSVRVETQYF
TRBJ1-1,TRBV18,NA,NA,TGTGCCAGCTCACTCCCGGCCGGGGTTGAAGCTTTCTTT,CASSLPAGVEAFF
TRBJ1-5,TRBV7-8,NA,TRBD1,TGTGCCAGCAGCTTAGGGGGACAGGGCCGTGGCAATCAGCCCCAGCATTTT,CASSLGGQGRGNQPQHF
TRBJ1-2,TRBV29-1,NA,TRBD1,TGCAGCGTTGAAGATAGACAGGGGTTCGGCGGCTACACCTTC,CSVEDRQGFGGYTF
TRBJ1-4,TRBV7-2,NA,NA,TGTGCCAGCAGTGCAGGAGGGTTAAATGAAAAACTGTTTTTT,CASSAGGLNEKLFF
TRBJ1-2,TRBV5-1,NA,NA,TGCGCCAGCAGCCATTCTAGAGGTGAAGGGGATGGCTACACCTTC,CASSHSRGEGDGYTF
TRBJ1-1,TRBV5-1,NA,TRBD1,TGCGCCAGCAGCTTTCTACCCGGGACAGGGTCGGACACTGAAGCTTTCTTT,CASSFLPGTGSDTEAFF
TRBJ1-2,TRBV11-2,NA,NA,TGTGCCAGCAGCTTAGCGGCGCCCCGCAGGTATGGCTACACCTTC,CASSLAAPRRYGYTF
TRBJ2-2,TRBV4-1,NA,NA,TGCGCCAGCAGCCAAGGCGGGGTCCTAGCGCCGATCACCGGGGAGCTGTTTTTT,CASSQGGVLAPITGELFF
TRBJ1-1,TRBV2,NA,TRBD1,TGTGCCAGCAGCCAAGGTAGGGGGCGGGACGCCACTGAAGCTTTCTTT,CASSQGRGRDATEAFF
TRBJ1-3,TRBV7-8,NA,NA,TGTGCCAGCAGCCTTGGACAGAGCTCTGGAAACACCATATATTTT,CASSLGQSSGNTIYF
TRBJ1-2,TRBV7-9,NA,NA,TGTGCCAGCAGCTTGGCCCCGCGGTCTAACTATGGCTACACCTTC,CASSLAPRSNYGYTF
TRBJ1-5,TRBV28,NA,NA,TGTGCCAGCAGTCCCCGCCGGGAGACTTCGGCGCCCCAGCATTTT,CASSPRRETSAPQHF
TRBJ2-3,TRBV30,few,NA,TGTGCCTGGAAATCCCCAGGGACAGATACGCAGTATTTT,CAWKSPGTDTQYF
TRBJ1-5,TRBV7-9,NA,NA,TGTGCCAGCAGCTTGGACAGCAACAATCAGCCCCAGCATTTT,CASSLDSNNQPQHF
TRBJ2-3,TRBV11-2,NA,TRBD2,TGTGCCAGCAGCTTAACTTTTACTAGCGGGCGCCGCACAGATACGCAGTATTTT,CASSLTFTSGRRTDTQYF
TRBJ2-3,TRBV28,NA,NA,TGTGCCAGCAGCATATTGGACAGTGGGTATAGCACAGATACGCAGTATTTT,CASSILDSGYSTDTQYF
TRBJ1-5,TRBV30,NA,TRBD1,TGTGCCTGGAGTGTACAGGGGGCACAACCCCAGCATTTT,CAWSVQGAQPQHF
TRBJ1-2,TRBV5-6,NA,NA,TGTGCCAGCAGCTTTGGACAGAACAACTATGGCTACACCTTC,CASSFGQNNYGYTF
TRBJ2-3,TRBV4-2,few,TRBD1,TGTGCCAGCAGCCAAGAGAGAACAGGGGGCTGGGATACGCAGTATTTT,CASSQERTGGWDTQYF
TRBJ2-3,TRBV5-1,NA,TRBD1,TGCGCCAGCAGCTTACAGGGACAGGGGAGCACAGATACGCAGTATTTT,CASSLQGQGSTDTQYF
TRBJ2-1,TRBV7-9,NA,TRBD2,TGTGCCAGCAGCTTCGGGACTAGCGTCCATGAGCAGTTCTTC,CASSFGTSVHEQFF
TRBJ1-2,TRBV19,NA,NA,TGTGCCAGTAGCCCGACAGGAGCTAACTATGGCTACACCTTC,CASSPTGANYGYTF
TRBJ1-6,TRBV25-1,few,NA,TGTGCCAGCAGTGCCGGAGGGGGGGTCAATTCACCCCTCCACTTT,CASSAGGGVNSPLHF
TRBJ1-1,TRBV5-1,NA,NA,TGCGCCAGCAGCGATTCACAGCCTGAAGCTTTCTTT,CASSDSQPEAFF
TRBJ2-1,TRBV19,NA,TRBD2,TGTGCCAGCAGACTAGCGGGGGGCCCAGAGCAGTTCTTC,CASRLAGGPEQFF
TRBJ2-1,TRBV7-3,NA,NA,TGTGCCAGCAGCTTAATGGCAGTCGCTTCCTACAATGAGCAGTTCTTC,CASSLMAVASYNEQFF
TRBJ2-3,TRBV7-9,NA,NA,TGTGCCAGCAGCACGGGGAGGAATACGCAGTATTTT,CASSTGRNTQYF
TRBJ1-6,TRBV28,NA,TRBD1,TGTGCCAGCAGACCAGACAGGGGGCGAGCCTCACCCCTCCACTTT,CASRPDRGRASPLHF
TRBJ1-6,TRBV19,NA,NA,TGTGCCAGTAGTATGGGGCCCTCCACCGGCTCACCCCTCCACTTT,CASSMGPSTGSPLHF
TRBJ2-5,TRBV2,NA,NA,TGTGCCAGCAGCCCGACTAGAGAAGAGACCCAGTACTTC,CASSPTREETQYF
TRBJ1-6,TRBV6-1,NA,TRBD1,TGTGCCAGCACGACAGGGGAATCACCCCTCCACTTT,CASTTGESPLHF
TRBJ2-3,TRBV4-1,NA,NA,TGCGCCAGCAGCCAAGATATGACAGGGACTTTCACAGATACGCAGTATTTT,CASSQDMTGTFTDTQYF
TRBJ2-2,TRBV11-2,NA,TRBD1,TGTGCCAGCAGCACCCAGGGACAGGTCACCGGGGAGCTGTTTTTT,CASSTQGQVTGELFF
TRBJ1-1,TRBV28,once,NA,TGTGCCAGCATGCAGGGTTCTGAAGCTTTCTTT,CASMQGSEAFF
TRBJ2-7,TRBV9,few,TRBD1,TGTGCCAGCAGCGTGACAGGGGGCTTGTCCGAGCAGTACTTC,CASSVTGGLSEQYF
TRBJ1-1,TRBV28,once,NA,TGTGCCAGCAGGACCCCGGACACCTGGGTGGGTGAAGCTTTCTTT,CASRTPDTWVGEAFF
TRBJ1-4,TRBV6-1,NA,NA,TGTGCCAGCAAGCGGCAAGCAACTAATGAAAAACTGTTTTTT,CASKRQATNEKLFF
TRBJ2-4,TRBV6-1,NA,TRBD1,TGTGCCAGCAGTGAAGGGACAGGGTGGAACATTCAGTACTTC,CASSEGTGWNIQYF